This TCR beta chain is drawn from a study of T-cell memory formation after mild COVID-19. Via MiXCR, TCRdb re-called the 5' RACE reads, giving one row per CDR3 protein. Seen here are about 340,000 distinct CDR3 sequences, roughly 19% observed once, and the top ten hold approximately 22%. Trimming pared 4 bases from V and 2 bases from J, leaving 13 bases between. Germline-derived CDR1 and CDR2 are SGHRS and YFSETQ. CDR3 size: 14 residues. The sequenced sample was PBMCs or a T cell subset sorted from them (not recorded which). This chain uses TRBV5-1 with TRBJ2-7; D unclear. The clonotype was recovered from a man aged 18 to 35 who had mild COVID-19 (a few samples of this study predate the infection). Cell type and time point are not known. In nucleotides, the CDR3 is TGCGCCAGCAGCCCCGGACGGACCGCCTACGAGCAGTACTTC. Translating gives CASSPGRTAYEQYF.